This is a list of T cell receptor beta chains from one sample in a study of cytomegalovirus exposure and HLA in healthy donors. This table comes from immunoSEQ multiplex PCR, and its TCRdb copy is limited to in-frame clones, with some not included. The sample comprises over 150,000 clones, approximately 80% of which are singletons, and around 13% rests with the top ten. Source material: PBMCs. The receptors derive from a young man in good health and CMV-seropositive. Each CDR3 is given with its conserved first and last residue. D genes are given only for firm matches. Some rows mark clone size as missing; the rest say once, few, many or name a class of expanded clone.

v_call	d_call	j_call	clone_size	cdr3_nt	cdr3_aa
TRBV27	NA	TRBJ2-5	NA	TGTGCCAGCAGTCCCGGGAGTTTCTACCAAGAGACCCAGTACTTC	CASSPGSFYQETQYF
TRBV5-6	TRBD1	TRBJ2-1	NA	TGTGCCAGCAGCCTCAGGGGGTTCCGGGACAGGGAAGAGGATGAGCAGTTCTTC	CASSLRGFRDREEDEQFF
TRBV6-1	NA	TRBJ2-5	NA	TGTGCCAGCAGAAATCGACTGGAAGAGACCCAGTACTTC	CASRNRLEETQYF
TRBV27	NA	TRBJ1-1	NA	TGTGCCAGCAGTTTATTCGGGGACACTGAAGCTTTCTTT	CASSLFGDTEAFF
TRBV5-6	NA	TRBJ2-4	NA	TGTGCCAGCAGCCATACGTTGAGCATTCAGTACTTC	CASSHTLSIQYF
TRBV7-9	NA	TRBJ2-7	NA	TGTTCCAGCAGCTTTTCGTCCGAGCAGTACTTC	CSSSFSSEQYF
TRBV20-1	NA	TRBJ1-4	NA	TGCAGTGCGCGGGCCACCGGTTTCCTTTTT	CSARATGFLF
TRBV7-2	NA	TRBJ2-7	NA	TGTGCCAGCAGCGCCCAGTCAGGGCCCTACGAGCAGTACTTC	CASSAQSGPYEQYF
TRBV28	NA	TRBJ1-1	few	TGTGCCAGCTCCCTTGTCGCGGAGACTGAAGCTTTCTTT	CASSLVAETEAFF
TRBV4-1	NA	TRBJ2-1	NA	TGCGCCAGCAGCCAATTTGCGGCGGGATGGGGTAATGAGCAGTTCTTC	CASSQFAAGWGNEQFF
TRBV5-1	NA	TRBJ1-5	NA	TGCGCCAGCAGCGTACAGGGTAATCAGCCCCAGCATTTT	CASSVQGNQPQHF
TRBV5-6	NA	TRBJ2-1	few	TGTGCCAGCAGCTTAGCAGGGGACTCCTACAATGAGCAGTTCTTC	CASSLAGDSYNEQFF
TRBV19	NA	TRBJ2-4	NA	TGTGCCAGTAGTATATGGGGCGATTTAGCCAAAAACATTCAGTACTTC	CASSIWGDLAKNIQYF
TRBV2	TRBD1	TRBJ1-4	NA	TGTGCCAGCACGAGGGGGCACGAAAAACTGTTTTTT	CASTRGHEKLFF
TRBV28	NA	TRBJ1-1	NA	TGTGCCAGCAGGGACTCGGGTGGTATCTTATCTGAAGCTTTCTTT	CASRDSGGILSEAFF
TRBV20-1	NA	TRBJ2-7	NA	TGCAGTGCTAGAGGACTCTACGAGCAGTACTTC	CSARGLYEQYF
TRBV19	TRBD1	TRBJ2-1	NA	TGTGCCAGTAGTGTGACAGGGTACAATGAGCAGTTCTTC	CASSVTGYNEQFF
TRBV28	TRBD2	TRBJ2-1	NA	TGTGCCAGCAGTACTAGCGGGAGAGCAAATGAGCAGTTCTTC	CASSTSGRANEQFF
TRBV4-1	NA	TRBJ1-5	NA	TGCGCCAGCAGCCAAGTTGTGGCCGATAATCAGCCCCAGCATTTT	CASSQVVADNQPQHF
TRBV5-1	TRBD1	TRBJ1-1	NA	TGCGCCAGCTATCCGACAGGGGGCGGGAGCACTGAAGCTTTCTTT	CASYPTGGGSTEAFF
TRBV4-1	NA	TRBJ2-5	NA	TGCGCCAGCAGCCAAGTTAACCAAGAGACCCAGTACTTC	CASSQVNQETQYF
TRBV28	TRBD1	TRBJ1-6	once	TGTGCCAGCAGTACCGCCGGACAGGGTGATAATTCACCCCTCCACTTT	CASSTAGQGDNSPLHF
TRBV28	NA	TRBJ2-2	NA	TGTGCCAGCAGCCCGGACTCGTTAGACGGGGAGCTGTTTTTT	CASSPDSLDGELFF
TRBV29-1	NA	TRBJ2-7	once	TGCAGCGTTGATTTACGGGTGGGAGGCGAGCAGTACTTC	CSVDLRVGGEQYF
TRBV18	TRBD1	TRBJ1-2	NA	TGTGCCAGCTCACCATGGGACAGGGAAAACTATGGCTACACCTTC	CASSPWDRENYGYTF
TRBV28	NA	TRBJ2-1	NA	TGTGCCAGCAGCCTGGGCATCTCCTACAATGAGCAGTTCTTC	CASSLGISYNEQFF
TRBV19	NA	TRBJ1-3	NA	TGTGCCAGTCTCTTTACAGGTCCTTCCTCTGGAAACACCATATATTTT	CASLFTGPSSGNTIYF
TRBV4-1	NA	TRBJ1-4	NA	TGCGCCAGCAGCCAAGACCCCAATCCCGGGACTCGTAATGAAAAACTGTTTTTT	CASSQDPNPGTRNEKLFF
TRBV9	TRBD2	TRBJ2-1	NA	TGTGCCAGCAGCGTAGGGACTAGCGGTTACAATGAGCAGTTCTTC	CASSVGTSGYNEQFF
TRBV7-9	TRBD2	TRBJ2-1	NA	TGTGCCAGCAGCTTAGGGTGGGACTACCTACAGTACAATGAGCAGTTCTTC	CASSLGWDYLQYNEQFF
TRBV6-1	TRBD1	TRBJ2-7	NA	TGTGCCAGCAGGTACAGGGGGCGTAACGAGCAGTACTTC	CASRYRGRNEQYF